This TCR beta chain emerged from a study of control samples from healthy donors and cancer patients. Generated by immunoSEQ multiplex PCR, the TCRdb table keeps only in-frame clones and is missing some. Of more than 110,000 clones listed, 80% to 95% were seen once; the top ten hold approximately 11%. V dropped 3 bases and J dropped 1 base, with 13 bases sitting between them. CDR3 length: 16 residues. Germline CDR1 and CDR2: LNHDA and SQIVND (reference sequence). The sample was blood. This sequence was found in a young man in good health. The chain has TRBV19 and TRBJ2-1; D is possibly TRBD1 (6 bases). The CDR3 DNA sequence: TGTGCCAGTAGTATGGACAGTGGGGAATCCTACAATGAGCAGTTCTTC. Translated, it gives CASSMDSGESYNEQFF.